This T cell receptor (beta chain) was obtained from a study of human CD8 memory T cell subsets. Study-wide points: Diversity in stem-like memory and precursor exhausted T cells was similarly high, unlike effector memory cells. There were indications from Chao1 estimates that stem-like memory T cells were more diverse than precursor exhausted T cells. What was sequenced in this study was only the T cell receptor beta chains.

Looked up from germline, CDR1 is MNHEY and CDR2 is SMNVEV (reference sequence). The CDR3 extends over 13 amino acids. UMI-labeled 5' RACE was the method by which TCR beta libraries were made. TCRdb reprocessed the 5' RACE reads, with one entry per CDR3 protein and no DNA. The sample spans approximately 9,400 distinct CDR3 sequences; the ten largest clones claim 20% to 25%. It was from duplicate vials of 150,000 sorted CD8+ T cells per subset that RNA came. Considering frequency, this clonotype is medium-sized. Its specificity is not known. Sequenced sample: CD8+ T cells from PBMCs. The rearrangement links TRBV27 to TRBJ1-1; as DNA is missing, the TRBD1 call by TCRdb cannot be tested. The TCR originated in a human donor in good health. The CDR3: CASGDRVGTEAFF.